This T cell receptor beta chain came from a study of identical twins. Overall study findings and caveats: The more abundant beta clonotypes in cord blood had fewer insertions, and memory repertoires did not show this. Out-of-frame alpha sequences shared by twins showed excess low generation probability.

Notes on this clonotype: Its antigen is still unknown.

Template switching introduced a universal primer site, and the cDNA bore unique molecular identifiers. A single record per CDR3 protein comes from TCRdb applying MiXCR to the 5' RACE reads. Of approximately 490,000 distinct CDR3 sequences in the sample, around 20% were seen once. This CDR3 has 14 residues. Germline values: CDR1 MNHNS, CDR2 SASEGT. V gave up 6 bases and J gave up 10 bases, with 21 bases separating them. These data are also associated with another study on yellow fever vaccine responses in identical twins. Per that study: Reportedly, twins showed a vaccine T cell response that looked partly convergent and partly personalized.

The chain links TRBV6-1 to TRBJ1-2, with unresolved D. The sample was CD4+ T cells sorted from blood. The clonotype originates from a young woman in good health. The CDR3 DNA reads as TGTGCCAGCAGGTCAGACTATGGTTCGGCGTTCTACACCTTC. It encodes CASRSDYGSAFYTF.